In its sample, the clone carrying this T cell receptor (beta chain) was seen once. The trim removed 6 bases at V and 7 bases at J, leaving 10 bases unmatched. Per germline, CDR1 LNHDA and CDR2 SQIVND (reference sequence). CDR3 length: 15 amino acids. Sample treatment: preoperative locoregional IRX-2 cytokine immunotherapy. The data were produced by immunoSEQ multiplex PCR, yet TCRdb's version contains in-frame clones alone and is incomplete. This sample yields around 25,000 clones, of which 78% are seen a single time; 2% to 2.5% belongs to the top ten. These data come from a study of preoperative IRX-2 immunotherapy in early breast cancer.

The sequence derives from a human donor with breast cancer. The chain uses TRBV19 and TRBJ1-4; 8 bases align to TRBD1. The sequences come from lymph node tissue, collected before IRX-2 immunotherapy. CDR3 sequence reads: CASSPTRGTGEKLFF. CDR3 nucleotide sequence: TGTGCCAGTAGCCCGACCCGTGGGACAGGTGAAAAACTGTTTTTT.